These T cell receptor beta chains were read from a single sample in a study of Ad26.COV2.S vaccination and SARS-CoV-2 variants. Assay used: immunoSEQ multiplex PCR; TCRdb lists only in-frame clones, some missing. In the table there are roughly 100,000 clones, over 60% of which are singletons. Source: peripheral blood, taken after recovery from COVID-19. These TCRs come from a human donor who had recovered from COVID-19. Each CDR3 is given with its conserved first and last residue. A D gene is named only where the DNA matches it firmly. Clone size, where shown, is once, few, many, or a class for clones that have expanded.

CDR3 protein: CASSPSGLREGEKLFF
CDR3 DNA: TGTGCCAGCAGCCCTTCAGGCCTCCGGGAAGGTGAAAAACTGTTTTTT
D gene: NA
V gene: TRBV2
J gene: TRBJ1-4
clone size: NA

CDR3 protein: CASSSRDRGQPQHF
CDR3 DNA: TGTGCCAGCAGTTCCCGGGACAGGGGACAGCCCCAGCATTTT
D gene: TRBD1
V gene: TRBV6-5
J gene: TRBJ1-5
clone size: NA

CDR3 protein: CASSLDRDYEQYF
CDR3 DNA: TGTGCCAGCAGTTTGGACAGGGACTACGAGCAGTACTTC
D gene: TRBD1
V gene: TRBV12-3/TRBV12-4
J gene: TRBJ2-7
clone size: NA

CDR3 protein: CASSVGTVADTQYF
CDR3 DNA: TGTGCCAGCAGCGTAGGGACAGTGGCCGATACGCAGTATTTT
D gene: NA
V gene: TRBV9
J gene: TRBJ2-3
clone size: once

CDR3 protein: CASSRSDTGELFF
CDR3 DNA: TGTGCCAGCAGTCGGTCCGACACCGGGGAGCTGTTTTTT
D gene: NA
V gene: TRBV3-1/TRBV3-2
J gene: TRBJ2-2
clone size: NA

CDR3 protein: CASSQDQLRQGSSGANVLTF
CDR3 DNA: TGCGCCAGCAGCCAAGATCAGCTGCGACAGGGCAGCTCTGGGGCCAACGTCCTGACTTTC
D gene: TRBD1
V gene: TRBV4-1
J gene: TRBJ2-6
clone size: NA

CDR3 protein: CASSPMTQGLNTEAFF
CDR3 DNA: TGTGCCAGCAGCCCTATGACTCAGGGGTTGAACACTGAAGCTTTCTTT
D gene: NA
V gene: TRBV7-9
J gene: TRBJ1-1
clone size: once

CDR3 protein: CASGTTFNYGYTF
CDR3 DNA: TGTGCCAGCGGGACAACTTTTAACTATGGCTACACCTTC
D gene: NA
V gene: TRBV5-4
J gene: TRBJ1-2
clone size: NA

CDR3 protein: CARVLASRDRGLRWGTGELFF
CDR3 DNA: TGCGCCAGGGTCTTGGCCTCCCGGGACAGGGGGTTGAGGTGGGGCACCGGGGAGCTGTTTTTT
D gene: TRBD1
V gene: TRBV23-1
J gene: TRBJ2-2
clone size: NA

CDR3 protein: CACTRSGWEKLFF
CDR3 DNA: TGTGCCTGCACAAGGAGCGGGTGGGAAAAACTGTTTTTT
D gene: NA
V gene: TRBV30
J gene: TRBJ1-4
clone size: NA

CDR3 protein: CAISESTGYEQYF
CDR3 DNA: TGTGCCATCAGTGAGTCGACGGGATACGAGCAGTACTTC
D gene: NA
V gene: TRBV10-3
J gene: TRBJ2-7
clone size: NA

CDR3 protein: CASSLEVVGTGGYTF
CDR3 DNA: TGTGCCAGCAGCTTAGAAGTGGTGGGCACGGGGGGCTACACCTTC
D gene: NA
V gene: TRBV7-9
J gene: TRBJ1-2
clone size: few

CDR3 protein: CASSQDFEGWPYEQYF
CDR3 DNA: TGCGCCAGCAGCCAAGATTTCGAGGGATGGCCCTACGAGCAGTACTTC
D gene: NA
V gene: TRBV4-1
J gene: TRBJ2-7
clone size: NA

CDR3 protein: CASSLREGGLLFF
CDR3 DNA: TGTGCCAGCAGTTTAAGGGAGGGAGGATTACTGTTTTTT
D gene: NA
V gene: TRBV28
J gene: TRBJ1-4
clone size: NA

CDR3 protein: CASSMEENQPQHF
CDR3 DNA: TGTGCCAGCAGTATGGAGGAAAATCAGCCCCAGCATTTT
D gene: NA
V gene: TRBV6-2/TRBV6-3
J gene: TRBJ1-5
clone size: few

CDR3 protein: CASSLGGDQPQHF
CDR3 DNA: TGTGCCAGCAGCTTGGGAGGGGATCAGCCCCAGCATTTT
D gene: NA
V gene: TRBV5-6
J gene: TRBJ1-5
clone size: NA

CDR3 protein: CASSQEIKGIGELFF
CDR3 DNA: TGTGCCAGCAGCCAAGAGATCAAAGGGATCGGGGAGCTGTTTTTT
D gene: NA
V gene: TRBV4-2
J gene: TRBJ2-2
clone size: NA

CDR3 protein: CSVEESGQGMAFF
CDR3 DNA: TGCAGCGTTGAAGAATCAGGGCAGGGGATGGCTTTCTTT
D gene: NA
V gene: TRBV29-1
J gene: TRBJ1-1
clone size: once

CDR3 protein: CASSLGQGRAYEQYF
CDR3 DNA: TGCGCCAGCAGCCTTGGACAGGGTAGGGCCTACGAGCAGTACTTC
D gene: TRBD1
V gene: TRBV5-1
J gene: TRBJ2-7
clone size: NA

CDR3 protein: CASSNQLAGSNEQFF
CDR3 DNA: TGTGCCAGTAGTAATCAACTAGCGGGGAGCAATGAGCAGTTCTTC
D gene: TRBD2
V gene: TRBV19
J gene: TRBJ2-1
clone size: NA

CDR3 protein: CASSPEPRNEQFF
CDR3 DNA: TGTGCCAGCAGTCCCGAGCCACGCAATGAGCAGTTCTTC
D gene: NA
V gene: TRBV7-2
J gene: TRBJ2-1
clone size: NA

CDR3 protein: CASSPTQETQYF
CDR3 DNA: TGTGCCAGCAGCCCCACCCAAGAGACCCAGTACTTC
D gene: NA
V gene: TRBV7-2
J gene: TRBJ2-5
clone size: NA

CDR3 protein: CASSRGTGIYEQYF
CDR3 DNA: TGCGCCAGCAGCCGAGGGACAGGGATCTACGAGCAGTACTTC
D gene: TRBD1
V gene: TRBV5-1
J gene: TRBJ2-7
clone size: NA

CDR3 protein: CASSLGAGLSGEQYF
CDR3 DNA: TGTGCCAGCAGCTTAGGAGCAGGGCTCTCCGGAGAGCAGTACTTC
D gene: NA
V gene: TRBV11-3
J gene: TRBJ2-7
clone size: NA

CDR3 protein: CASSQDIAGHQETQYF
CDR3 DNA: TGTGCCAGCAGCCAAGATATCGCGGGGCACCAAGAGACCCAGTACTTC
D gene: NA
V gene: TRBV3-1/TRBV3-2
J gene: TRBJ2-5
clone size: NA

CDR3 protein: CASSPDRMNTGELFF
CDR3 DNA: TGTGCCAGCAGTCCGGACAGAATGAACACCGGGGAGCTGTTTTTT
D gene: NA
V gene: TRBV2
J gene: TRBJ2-2
clone size: few

CDR3 protein: CASSPDRAFGGYTF
CDR3 DNA: TGTGCCAGCAGTCCCGACAGGGCTTTTGGTGGCTACACCTTC
D gene: TRBD1
V gene: TRBV6-6
J gene: TRBJ1-2
clone size: NA

CDR3 protein: CASSPLDANEQFF
CDR3 DNA: TGTGCCAGCTCACCTCTGGACGCGAATGAGCAGTTCTTC
D gene: NA
V gene: TRBV18
J gene: TRBJ2-1
clone size: NA

CDR3 protein: CASRPRTFPGNTIYF
CDR3 DNA: TGTGCCAGCAGGCCCAGGACTTTTCCTGGAAACACCATATATTTT
D gene: NA
V gene: TRBV2
J gene: TRBJ1-3
clone size: few

CDR3 protein: CASSLGGGKAFF
CDR3 DNA: TGTGCCAGCAGCCTAGGAGGAGGGAAAGCTTTCTTT
D gene: NA
V gene: TRBV6-5
J gene: TRBJ1-1
clone size: once

CDR3 protein: CASSVGIQGAYNEQFF
CDR3 DNA: TGTGCCAGCAGCGTAGGAATACAGGGAGCCTACAATGAGCAGTTCTTC
D gene: NA
V gene: TRBV9
J gene: TRBJ2-1
clone size: NA

CDR3 protein: CASRRQGGGNQPQHF
CDR3 DNA: TGTGCCAGCAGGCGACAGGGAGGGGGCAATCAGCCCCAGCATTTT
D gene: TRBD1
V gene: TRBV6-6
J gene: TRBJ1-5
clone size: NA

CDR3 protein: CASSLDTAATGANVLTF
CDR3 DNA: TGCGCCAGCAGCCTGGACACCGCCGCTACTGGGGCCAACGTCCTGACTTTC
D gene: NA
V gene: TRBV5-1
J gene: TRBJ2-6
clone size: NA

CDR3 protein: CASSVTGNYGYTF
CDR3 DNA: TGTGCCAGCAGTGTGACAGGAAACTATGGCTACACCTTC
D gene: NA
V gene: TRBV12-3/TRBV12-4
J gene: TRBJ1-2
clone size: NA

CDR3 protein: CASSDGTGTNYGYTF
CDR3 DNA: TGCGCCAGCAGCGACGGGACAGGGACCAACTATGGCTACACCTTC
D gene: TRBD1
V gene: TRBV5-1
J gene: TRBJ1-2
clone size: NA

CDR3 protein: CASSLSQETQYF
CDR3 DNA: TGTGCCAGCAGTTTAAGCCAAGAGACCCAGTACTTC
D gene: NA
V gene: TRBV12-3/TRBV12-4
J gene: TRBJ2-5
clone size: NA

CDR3 protein: CASSLVRRQGNYGYTF
CDR3 DNA: TGTGCCAGCAGCTTAGTTCGTCGTCAGGGGAACTATGGCTACACCTTC
D gene: NA
V gene: TRBV7-2
J gene: TRBJ1-2
clone size: NA

CDR3 protein: CASSQDTQTGRNEQFF
CDR3 DNA: TGTGCCAGCAGCCAAGATACGCAGACAGGCCGCAATGAGCAGTTCTTC
D gene: NA
V gene: TRBV14
J gene: TRBJ2-1
clone size: NA

CDR3 protein: CASRHTTGVTEAFF
CDR3 DNA: TGTGCCAGCAGACATACGACAGGGGTCACTGAAGCTTTCTTT
D gene: TRBD1
V gene: TRBV28
J gene: TRBJ1-1
clone size: NA

CDR3 protein: CASSLAYEQYF
CDR3 DNA: TGTGCCAGCAGTTTAGCCTACGAGCAGTACTTC
D gene: NA
V gene: TRBV28
J gene: TRBJ2-7
clone size: NA

CDR3 protein: CASSLSWQAETQYF
CDR3 DNA: TGTGCCAGCAGTTTATCGTGGCAGGCGGAGACCCAGTACTTC
D gene: NA
V gene: TRBV27
J gene: TRBJ2-5
clone size: once

CDR3 protein: CATSDDSQGSWETQYF
CDR3 DNA: TGTGCCACCAGTGACGACTCACAGGGTTCGTGGGAGACCCAGTACTTC
D gene: NA
V gene: TRBV24-1
J gene: TRBJ2-5
clone size: NA